The TCR beta chain described here comes from a study of CD8 T cells in ankylosing spondylitis. Trimming took off 4 bases at V and 5 bases at J, with 17 bases between the two ends. This CDR3 region has 15 residues. CDR1 and CDR2 from the germline V gene are SGHRS and YFSETQ. TCRdb fed the 5' RACE reads into MiXCR, producing one record per CDR3 protein. This table has more than 250,000 distinct CDR3 sequences, 11% appearing once. Specimen: blood, either unsorted or a sorted T cell fraction (not recorded which). This clonotype originated in a female donor with ankylosing spondylitis or in good health (not recorded which). The chain uses TRBV5-1 and TRBJ2-3; D is possibly TRBD2 (6 bases). This CDR3 reads CASSPLGGGRDTQYF. The CDR3 DNA reads as TGCGCCAGCAGCCCCCTGGGGGGTGGGCGAGATACGCAGTATTTT.